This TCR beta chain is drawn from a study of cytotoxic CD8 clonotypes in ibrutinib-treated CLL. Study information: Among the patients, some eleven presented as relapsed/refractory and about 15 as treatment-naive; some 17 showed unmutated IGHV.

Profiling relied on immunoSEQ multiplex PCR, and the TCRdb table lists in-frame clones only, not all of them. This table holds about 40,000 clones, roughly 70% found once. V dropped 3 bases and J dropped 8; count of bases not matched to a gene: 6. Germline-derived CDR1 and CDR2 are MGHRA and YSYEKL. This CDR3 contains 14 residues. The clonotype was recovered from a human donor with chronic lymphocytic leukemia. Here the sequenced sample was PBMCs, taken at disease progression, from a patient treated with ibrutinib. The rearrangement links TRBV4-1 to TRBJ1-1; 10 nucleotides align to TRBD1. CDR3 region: CASSQTGTGVEAFF. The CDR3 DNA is TGCGCCAGCAGCCAGACCGGGACAGGGGTGGAAGCTTTCTTT.